This T cell receptor beta chain was sequenced in a study of cytomegalovirus exposure and HLA in healthy donors. Study results and caveats: Several V segments, TRBV6-2 and TRBV6-3 among them, could not be told apart and were dropped.

Between the trimmed V and J ends, which lost 4 bases and 8 bases, there was a span of 11 bases. The CDR3 runs 13 residues. Germline lookup yields CDR1 SNHLY and CDR2 FYNNEI. It was with 60 Vbeta and 13 Jbeta primers that the PCR ran. The method was immunoSEQ multiplex PCR; TCRdb's version includes in-frame clones alone and lacks a portion of them. The data hold 100,000 to 150,000 clones, with about 76% observed a single time. About this clone itself: Its specificity is unknown.

The chain recombines TRBV2 with TRBJ1-4; no clear D. The receptor was derived from a man aged 18 to 35 in good health and CMV-seronegative. Sequencing used PBMCs. In DNA form, the CDR3 reads TGTGCCAGCAGTGGGTCCGGGGAGGAAAAACTGTTTTTT. Translation: CASSGSGEEKLFF.